These 3 T cell receptor beta chains share one sample of origin, sequenced in a study of T cell responses to AZD1222 COVID-19 vaccine. Using immunoSEQ multiplex PCR, the repertoire was profiled, and TCRdb retains in-frame clones only, with some absent. The sample has roughly 67,000 clones, about nine tenths seen once; the top ten hold 20%. The sequencing here drew on peripheral blood, taken on day 0 of AZD1222 vaccination. These receptor sequences come from an adult in good health.

The CDR3 spells CASDRGEAFF. The CDR3 DNA is TGTGCCTCCGACAGGGGTGAAGCTTTCTTT. The genes are TRBV30 and TRBJ1-1; 8 nucleotides line up with TRBD1. Per the germline V gene, CDR1 is GTSNPN and CDR2 is SVGIG (reference sequence). The CDR3 has 10 amino acids. After removal of 7 bases from V and 7 bases from J, the junction contained 2 bases not matched to a gene.

This sequence joins TRBV10-1 and TRBJ1-6, with no clear D. V was pared by 5 bases and J by 8 bases, with 10 bases between. Germline V CDR1 and CDR2: WNHNN, SYGVQD (reference sequence). This CDR3 comprises 13 residues. The CDR3 protein is CASSTDLDSPLHF. In DNA, the CDR3 is TGCGCCAGCAGTACGGACTTGGATTCACCCCTCCACTTT.

The CDR3 spells CASSLVGRGVETQYF. CDR3 DNA: TGTGCCAGCAGCTTAGTTGGGCGGGGGGTTGAGACCCAGTACTTC. The rearrangement uses TRBV7-6 and TRBJ2-5; 8 bases fit TRBD2. Germline assignment: CDR1 SGHVS and CDR2 FNYEAQ. The CDR3 sequence is 15 residues long. V shed 1 base, J shed 5 bases, and the junction held 6 bases outside the gene matches.